One sample yielded the 15 T cell receptor beta chains listed below, sequenced in a study of cytomegalovirus exposure and HLA in healthy donors (dated 2017 in TCRdb). The library was produced with the immunoSEQ multiplex PCR assay. For the multiplex PCR, a mixture combining 60 forward primers for TCR Vbeta segments and 13 reverse primers for TCR Jbeta segments was used. TCRdb limited this immuneACCESS table to in-frame rearrangements with V and J called. A share of clones is missing; checked studies link under half to unresolved V genes, and the rest is unexplained. The sample has under 65,000 clones on record. 3.5% to 4% of the sample is taken by the ten largest. Source material: PBMCs. All receptors come from a woman younger than 35 in good health and CMV-seronegative.

The chain has TRBV5-4 and TRBJ1-3; the D gene is possibly TRBD1 (6 bases). This CDR3 has 16 residues. The germline V gene encodes CDR1 SGHNT and CDR2 YYREEE (reference sequence). V lost 4 bases, J lost 0 bases, and 14 bases lay in between. CDR3: CASSPDRLPSGNTIYF. The CDR3 nucleotides are TGTGCCAGCAGCCCGGACAGACTACCCTCTGGAAACACCATATATTTT.

The rearrangement joins TRBV13 to TRBJ2-7, with 8 bases that match TRBD2. Germline V lookup: CDR1 PRHDT, CDR2 FYEKMQ (reference sequence). V dropped 1 base and J dropped 2; count of bases not matched to a gene: 4. This CDR3 has 15 residues. CDR3 sequence reads: CASSLAGTRAYEQYF. The CDR3 nucleotides are TGTGCCAGCAGCTTAGCCGGGACTAGAGCCTACGAGCAGTACTTC.

The chain carries TRBV4-2 and TRBJ2-5; no firm D call. Trimming stripped 0 bases from V and 5 bases from J, with 10 bases between. There are 14 residues in the CDR3. The germline gives CDR1 LGHNA, CDR2 YNFKEQ. Written as DNA, the CDR3 is TGTGCCAGCAGCCAAGAAATCAGCAGGGAGACCCAGTACTTC. This codes for CASSQEISRETQYF.

CDR3 residues: CAWNPGVADTQYF. The CDR3 DNA is TGTGCCTGGAATCCGGGGGTTGCAGATACGCAGTATTTT. The chain employs TRBV30 and TRBJ2-3, with a tentative D call TRBD2 (6 bases). The germline gives CDR1 GTSNPN, CDR2 SVGIG (reference sequence). V was shortened by 4 bases and J by 4 bases, with 12 bases between the two germline ends. The CDR3 consists of 13 residues.

The chain links TRBV19 to TRBJ2-1; 9 bases map to TRBD2. V shed 7 bases and J 5 bases; nucleotides not matched to a gene: 9. The length of the CDR3 is 15 residues. CDR1 LNHDA and CDR2 SQIVND come from the germline V gene (reference sequence). The CDR3: CASMGTSPRNNEQFF. The CDR3 nucleotides are TGTGCCAGTATGGGGACTAGCCCCAGAAACAATGAGCAGTTCTTC. Drawing the rest from reference TRBV19 and TRBJ2-1, the complete variable domain is DGGITQSPKYLFRKEGQNVTLSCEQNLNHDAMYWYRQDPGQGLRLIYYSQIVNDFQKGDIAEGYSVSREKKESFPLTVTSAQKNPTAFYLCASMGTSPRNNEQFFGPGTRLTVL.

The chain joins TRBV5-8 to TRBJ2-7; 11 positions match TRBD2. Looked up from germline, CDR1 is SGHTS and CDR2 is YDEGEE. The CDR3 is 15 residues long. J was trimmed by 6 bases and V by 3 bases; bases with no gene match: 8. The CDR3 spells CASSSRISGRGEQYF. CDR3 DNA: TGTGCCAGCAGCTCCCGGATTAGCGGGAGGGGCGAGCAGTACTTC.

By frequency, this clone is medium-sized. J is TRBJ2-2 and V is TRBV27; D uncertain. Trimming pared 2 bases from V and 6 bases from J, leaving 10 bases between. This CDR3 comprises 14 residues. Germline V gives CDR1 MNHEY, CDR2 SMNVEV (reference sequence). CDR3 in amino acids: CASSLALVAGELFF. Here the CDR3 DNA reads TGTGCCAGCAGTTTAGCCCTAGTGGCCGGGGAGCTGTTTTTT.

V and J are TRBV4-1 and TRBJ1-3, with TRBD1 matching 10 bases. CDR1 MGHRA and CDR2 YSYEKL come from the germline V gene. The CDR3 length is 17 residues. Unmatched junction bases numbered 9, after V lost 0 bases and J lost 7 bases. CDR3 in amino acids: CASSQEPGTGVRNTIYF. Written as DNA, the CDR3 is TGCGCCAGCAGCCAAGAACCCGGGACAGGGGTCCGGAACACCATATATTTT.

The rearrangement joins TRBV29-1 to TRBJ2-1; 10 bases match TRBD2. V lost 3 bases and J lost 0; bases outside the gene matches: 11. The CDR3 is 18 amino acids. Per germline, CDR1 SQVTM and CDR2 ANQGSEA. The CDR3 DNA follows: TGCAGCGTTGATCCGGGGGGACTAGCGAGCAGCTCCTACAATGAGCAGTTCTTC. It is translated as CSVDPGGLASSSYNEQFF.

The J gene is TRBJ2-5, the V gene TRBV30; 10 bases are shared with TRBD2. The CDR3 is 14 residues long. Germline V gene lookup returns CDR1 GTSNPN and CDR2 SVGIG (reference sequence). The J segment lost 1 base and the V segment lost 4 bases, leaving 3 bases of the junction unmatched. CDR3 nucleotides: TGTGCCTGGACCCTAGCGGGAGTCCAAGAGACCCAGTACTTC. Protein: CAWTLAGVQETQYF.

The chain is built from TRBV29-1 and TRBJ2-5; TRBD2 agrees at 9 bases. The V and J ends lost 4 bases and 2 bases, in that order; junction bases with no gene match: 11. CDR1 and CDR2 from the germline V gene are SQVTM and ANQGSEA. The CDR3 is 16 residues long. The CDR3 sequence: CSVGGVASGVQETQYF. CDR3 bases: TGCAGCGTTGGGGGGGTGGCTAGCGGGGTGCAAGAGACCCAGTACTTC.

The rearrangement joins TRBV28 to TRBJ1-2, with 9 bases aligning to TRBD1. The junction had 8 bases not matched to a gene; V was cut back by 4 bases and J by 8 bases. The CDR3 has 14 amino acids. CDR1 and CDR2 from the germline V gene are MDHEN and SYDVKM. The chain's CDR3 is CASSSGQGSRGYTF. Here the CDR3 DNA reads TGTGCCAGCAGTTCCGGACAGGGGTCCCGCGGCTACACCTTC.

The chain joins TRBV29-1 to TRBJ2-7, with TRBD2 as a possible D gene (7 bases). Germline-derived CDR1 and CDR2 are SQVTM and ANQGSEA. Trimming shortened V by 7 bases and J by 5 bases, and 15 bases separated the two germline ends. The CDR3 has 12 residues. This CDR3 reads CSGVEGGNEQYF. The CDR3 DNA sequence: TGCAGCGGAGTGGAGGGGGGGAACGAGCAGTACTTC.

The chain links TRBV7-2 to TRBJ2-4, with a possible D match to TRBD2 (6 bases). The V gene lost 1 base and the J gene lost 0 bases, with 10 bases spanning the gap. From germline, CDR1 is SGHTA and CDR2 FQGNSA. The CDR3 is made up of 16 amino acids. The CDR3 bases are TGTGCCAGCAGCTTAGGCGGGGACGAAGCCAAAAACATTCAGTACTTC. Amino acids: CASSLGGDEAKNIQYF.

V usage is TRBV7-9 and J usage is TRBJ1-1; D call uncertain. The V end lost 4 bases, the J end lost 6 bases, and 12 bases lay between the germline ends. This CDR3 has 13 residues. From germline, CDR1 is SEHNR and CDR2 FQNEAQ (reference sequence). The CDR3 region has the DNA TGTGCCAGCAGCTACACAGTCGGGGCTGAAGCTTTCTTT. This gives the protein CASSYTVGAEAFF.